This T cell receptor beta chain was recovered during a study of identical twins. Notes on the study in general: Analyses of zero insertions could, in part, be confounded by invariant MAIT and iNKT cells. Abundant beta clonotypes from cord blood had fewer insertions, unlike memory repertoires, which showed none.

Using its own MiXCR run on the 5' RACE reads, TCRdb lists one record per CDR3 protein. Among hundreds of thousands of distinct CDR3 sequences listed, approximately 9% were seen once. This clonotype has a handful of counts. The antigen remains unidentified. The germline V and J ends were trimmed by 6 bases and 5 bases, with 9 bases remaining between them. The CDR3 runs 12 residues. Germline loops: CDR1 SEHNR, CDR2 FQNEAQ (reference sequence). The sample was also reused in another study, on yellow fever vaccine responses in identical twins.

This chain links TRBV7-9 with TRBJ2-3, with D unresolved. The specimen was PBMCs. This TCR was recovered from a woman under 30 in good health. DNA of the CDR3: TGTGCCAGCAGAGGGATGGTAGATACGCAGTATTTT. This encodes CASRGMVDTQYF.